This T cell receptor (beta chain) was recovered during a study of control samples from healthy donors and cancer patients. The CDR3 runs to 15 residues. Per germline, CDR1 LNHNV and CDR2 YYDKDF (reference sequence). Deletions cut 5 bases from V and 8 bases from J, with 21 bases between. Data came from immunoSEQ multiplex PCR; TCRdb stores just in-frame clones and leaves some out. The repertoire has some 100,000 clones, roughly 90% of them found once; the top ten carry about 18%. The sequence came from a woman in her fifties or sixties in good health. The sequencing input was blood. The chain carries TRBV15 and TRBJ1-2; no firm D call. The CDR3 DNA follows: TGTGCCACCAGCCCAAATTTTTTCCGGGGTGACGGCTACACCTTC. Translating gives CATSPNFFRGDGYTF.